This TCR beta chain was documented in a study of T-cell memory formation after mild COVID-19. Study details: Clusters of TCRs were largely donor specific. Study findings and constraints: Contracting CD4+ clones were located mainly in CM and EM, and CD8+ clones in EMRA.

TCRdb passed the 5' RACE reads through MiXCR, listing each CDR3 protein once. Among hundreds of thousands of distinct CDR3 sequences listed, roughly 20% were seen once. For this clonotype: Its antigen is unknown.

The source of this sequence is an adult woman who had mild COVID-19 (a few samples of this study predate the infection). Cell type and time point are not known. Input material: PBMCs or a T cell subset sorted from them (not recorded which).

The CDR3 region is CASADRGYGYTF. As DNA, the CDR3 is TGTGCCAGCGCGGACAGGGGCTATGGCTACACCTTC. This chain connects TRBV2 to TRBJ1-2; 9 nucleotides match TRBD1. CDR3 length: 12 amino acids. CDR1 and CDR2 (germline): SNHLY, FYNNEI. J lost 4 bases, V lost 8 bases, and 2 bases had no gene match.